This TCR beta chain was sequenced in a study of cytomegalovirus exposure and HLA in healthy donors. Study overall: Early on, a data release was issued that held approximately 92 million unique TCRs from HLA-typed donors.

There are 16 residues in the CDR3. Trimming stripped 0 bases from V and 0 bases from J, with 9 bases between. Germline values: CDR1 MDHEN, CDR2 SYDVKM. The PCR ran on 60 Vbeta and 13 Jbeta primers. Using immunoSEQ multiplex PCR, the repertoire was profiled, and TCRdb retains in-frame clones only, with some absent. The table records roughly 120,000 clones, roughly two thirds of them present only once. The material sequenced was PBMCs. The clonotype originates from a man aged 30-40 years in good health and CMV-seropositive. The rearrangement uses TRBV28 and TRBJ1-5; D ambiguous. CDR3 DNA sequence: TGTGCCAGCAGTTTATGGTCGGGGAATAGCAATCAGCCCCAGCATTTT. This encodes CASSLWSGNSNQPQHF.